These 9 T cell receptor beta chains originate from one sample sequenced in a study of untreated major depressive disorder. Clones were sequenced by immunoSEQ multiplex PCR, and TCRdb holds only the in-frame ones, with some missing. The data hold 20,000 or so clones, with more than 75% observed a single time. Sequencing was carried out using CD4+ T cells from PBMCs. These receptors all stem from a young woman in good health.

The chain is built from TRBV2 and TRBJ2-3; 9 bases are shared with TRBD1. This CDR3 is 15 amino acids long. V was pared by 4 bases and J by 2 bases, with 4 bases of the junction left unmatched. Germline loops: CDR1 SNHLY, CDR2 FYNNEI. CDR3 residues: CASSGTGALTDTQYF. The CDR3 nucleotides are TGTGCCAGCAGTGGGACAGGGGCGCTCACAGATACGCAGTATTTT.

The V and J genes are TRBV6-1 and TRBJ2-5; 7 nucleotides match TRBD2. CDR3 length: 13 amino acids. In germline, CDR1 is MNHNS, CDR2 SASEGT. V was clipped by 4 bases and J by 5 bases; unmatched bases: 4. CDR3 amino acids: CASSVGGRETQYF. CDR3 nucleotide sequence: TGTGCCAGCAGTGTGGGAGGGCGGGAGACCCAGTACTTC.

This rearrangement joins TRBV21-1 to TRBJ1-3. TRBV21-1 is deemed a pseudogene. This CDR3 has 16 residues. CDR3 sequence (DNA): TGTGCCAGCAGAGTACCAACCCTCTTCTCTGGAAACACCATATATTTT. Encoded protein: CASRVPTLFSGNTIYF.

The CDR3 bases are TGCGCCAGCAGCTCGGGATTAGCGGGAGGCCGAAGGTGGACAGATACGCAGTATTTT. Protein product: CASSSGLAGGRRWTDTQYF. The rearrangement joins TRBV5-1 to TRBJ2-3; 10 nucleotides agree with TRBD2. The length of the CDR3 is 19 residues. CDR1 SGHRS and CDR2 YFSETQ come from the germline V gene. V shed 3 bases and J 3 bases; nucleotides not matched to a gene: 16.

The chain is built from TRBV7-2 and TRBJ2-3; D possibly corresponds to TRBD2 (5 bases). Germline CDR1 is SGHTA and CDR2 is FQGNSA. V lost 1 base, J lost 6 bases, and 14 bases lay in between. This CDR3 has 15 residues. The CDR3 spells CASSLVTTASDTQYF. The CDR3 nucleotides are TGTGCCAGCAGCTTAGTGACAACCGCTAGCGATACGCAGTATTTT.

The chain recombines TRBV2 with TRBJ2-7; no firm D call. This CDR3 is 12 amino acids long. Trimming removed 5 bases from V and 3 bases from J, with 8 bases in between. CDR1 SNHLY and CDR2 FYNNEI come from the germline V gene. The CDR3 DNA is TGTGCCAGCAGTCTGGACCTCTACGAGCAGTACTTC. Its protein product is CASSLDLYEQYF.

The chain combines TRBV25-1 with TRBJ2-3, with D tentatively TRBD1 or TRBD2 (5 bases each). V lost 6 bases, J lost 0 bases, and 13 bases lay in between. This CDR3 region has 15 residues. Germline CDR1 is MGHDK and CDR2 is SYGVNS. The CDR3 sequence: CASSQRTTSTDTQYF. The CDR3, as DNA: TGTGCCAGCAGCCAGCGGACAACTAGCACAGATACGCAGTATTTT.

The chain joins TRBV6-1 to TRBJ1-1; no clear D gene. The ends were cut back, 3 bases at V and 4 bases at J, with 9 bases in the middle. Per the germline V gene, CDR1 is MNHNS and CDR2 is SASEGT. The CDR3 runs to 13 residues. CDR3 nucleotides: TGTGCCAGCAGTGACCTAGCGTCCACTGAAGCTTTCTTT. Its translation: CASSDLASTEAFF.

This clone was counted only a few times. The V and J genes are TRBV4-1 and TRBJ2-7; the match to TRBD2 covers 9 bases. The junction had 11 bases not matched to a gene; V was cut back by 3 bases and J by 5 bases. The CDR3 sequence is 16 residues long. The germline CDR1 and CDR2 sequences are MGHRA and YSYEKL. The CDR3: CASSHGGAGGVDEQYF. CDR3 nucleotides: TGCGCCAGCAGCCATGGGGGTGCGGGAGGGGTCGACGAGCAGTACTTC.